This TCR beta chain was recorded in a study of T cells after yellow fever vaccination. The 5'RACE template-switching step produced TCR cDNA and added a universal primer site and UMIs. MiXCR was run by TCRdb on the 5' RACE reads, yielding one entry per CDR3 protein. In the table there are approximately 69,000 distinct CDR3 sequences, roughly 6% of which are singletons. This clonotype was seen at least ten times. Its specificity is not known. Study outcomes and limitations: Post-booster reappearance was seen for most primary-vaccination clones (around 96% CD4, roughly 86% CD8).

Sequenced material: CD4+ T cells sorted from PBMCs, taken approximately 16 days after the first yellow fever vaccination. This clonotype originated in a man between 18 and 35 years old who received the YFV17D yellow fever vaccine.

CDR3 sequence reads: CASSWGGSSYNEQFF. In nucleotides, the CDR3 is TGTGCCAGCAGTTGGGGGGGGAGCTCCTACAATGAGCAGTTCTTC. The V gene is TRBV12-3 or TRBV12-4, the J gene TRBJ2-1, with 7 bases lining up with TRBD2. V shed 4 bases, J shed 0 bases, and the junction held 3 bases outside the gene matches. This CDR3 has 15 amino acids.